This record covers a single TCR beta chain. CDR3 length: 15 residues. The V end was cut by 4 bases, the J end by 2 bases, with 15 bases between. The V gene's germline CDR1 is SGDLS and CDR2 YYNGEE. The data derive from a study of cytomegalovirus exposure and HLA in healthy donors. The PCR made use of 60 Vbeta and 13 Jbeta primers. Profiling relied on immunoSEQ multiplex PCR, and the TCRdb table lists in-frame clones only, not all of them. The sample lists 100,000 to 150,000 clones, about 81% occurring once. This rearrangement joins TRBV9 to TRBJ1-1; D is possibly TRBD1 (6 bases). The sequenced sample was PBMCs. This receptor was obtained from a woman under 40 in good health and CMV-seronegative. The CDR3 is CASSSIPGHNTEAFF. CDR3 in DNA: TGTGCCAGCAGCTCGATTCCGGGACATAACACTGAAGCTTTCTTT.